A single sample gave rise to the 20 T cell receptor beta chains below, sequenced in a study of identical twins. MiXCR, applied by TCRdb to the 5' RACE reads, yields one record per CDR3 protein. The sample lists a few hundred thousand distinct CDR3 sequences, roughly 9% occurring once. The source material was naive T cells sorted from blood. Receptors were obtained from a woman between 50 and 59 years old in good health.

In this sample, this clonotype turned up many times. J is TRBJ2-1 and V is TRBV29-1, with D uncertain. Trimming shortened V by 1 base and J by 3 bases, and 10 bases separated the two germline ends. This CDR3 is 14 amino acids long. Germline CDR1 and CDR2: SQVTM and ANQGSEA. The CDR3 spells CSVEVVKGYNEQFF. CDR3 DNA: TGCAGCGTTGAAGTAGTGAAGGGCTACAATGAGCAGTTCTTC.

This clonotype was counted between two and nine times. V usage is TRBV9 and J usage is TRBJ2-5; 7 bases line up with TRBD1. This CDR3 is built from 15 residues. The germline V gene encodes CDR1 SGDLS and CDR2 YYNGEE. The junction had 7 bases not matched to a gene; V was cut back by 0 bases and J by 5 bases. The CDR3 coding sequence is TGTGCCAGCAGCGTAGGAGGGGGCTCTAGCGAGACCCAGTACTTC. Encoded protein: CASSVGGGSSETQYF.

In its sample, this clonotype was seen a few times. V is TRBV5-1 and J is TRBJ2-1, with D tentatively TRBD2 (5 bases). Trimming shortened V by 4 bases and J by 8 bases, and 22 bases separated the two germline ends. Germline V gene lookup returns CDR1 SGHRS and CDR2 YFSETQ. The CDR3 contains 16 residues. CDR3 sequence (DNA): TGCGCCAGCAGCCCGCTCCCTCAAGTAGCGATTGATGAGCAGTTCTTC. Its translation: CASSPLPQVAIDEQFF.

The chain employs TRBV5-1 and TRBJ2-1; D ambiguous. There are 12 residues in the CDR3. Germline CDR1 SGHRS, CDR2 YFSETQ. Trimming left V 4 bases short and J 6 bases short, with 8 bases between. CDR3 region: CASSPVFNEQFF. The CDR3, as DNA: TGCGCCAGCAGCCCTGTATTCAATGAGCAGTTCTTC.

This clonotype was counted ten times or more. The V gene is TRBV7-9, the J gene TRBJ1-6; TRBD1 is a possible D gene (6 bases). V was shortened by 3 bases and J by 7 bases, with 10 bases between the two germline ends. Per germline, CDR1 SEHNR and CDR2 FQNEAQ (reference sequence). The CDR3 sequence is 14 residues long. CDR3 in DNA: TGTGCCAGCAGCTTCGGACAGCCAAATTCACCCCTCCACTTT. Amino acids: CASSFGQPNSPLHF.

This sequence joins TRBV11-2 and TRBJ2-1, with 12 positions matching TRBD2. The CDR3 spans 15 residues. Germline V CDR1 and CDR2: SGHAT, FQNNGV. The V segment lost 6 bases and the J segment 6 bases; nucleotides outside the gene matches: 6. The CDR3 protein is CASRPGLAGINEQFF. CDR3 nucleotide sequence: TGTGCCAGCAGACCTGGACTAGCGGGAATCAATGAGCAGTTCTTC.

This clonotype was observed a few times. The chain joins TRBV12-3 or TRBV12-4 to TRBJ1-6, with a tentative D call TRBD1 (6 bases). The CDR3 extends over 13 amino acids. V dropped 6 bases and J dropped 8 bases, with 11 bases sitting between them. CDR3 coding DNA: TGTGCCAGCAGGCTTCAGGGGTATTCACCCCTCCACTTT. The encoded protein is CASRLQGYSPLHF.

V is TRBV12-3 or TRBV12-4 and J is TRBJ2-1, with 8 bases fitting TRBD1. This CDR3 region has 15 residues. J lost 0 bases, V lost 6 bases, and 4 bases had no gene match. The CDR3 loop is CASRDTGGSYNEQFF. CDR3 nucleotides: TGTGCCAGCAGAGATACAGGGGGCTCCTACAATGAGCAGTTCTTC.

At least ten counts were recorded for this clonotype. V and J are TRBV10-3 and TRBJ2-7; a weak D match, TRBD1 (5 bases). CDR3 length: 14 residues. Trimming left V 0 bases short and J 7 bases short, with 13 bases between. Germline V gene data show CDR1 as ENHRY and CDR2 as SYGVKD. The CDR3: CAISESGAPREQYF. The CDR3 bases are TGTGCCATCAGTGAGTCAGGGGCCCCCCGGGAGCAGTACTTC.

There are many counts of this clonotype. The chain recombines TRBV10-3 with TRBJ1-1; D is undetermined. Per the germline V gene, CDR1 is ENHRY and CDR2 is SYGVKD. The CDR3 is made up of 13 amino acids. V shed 4 bases and J shed 2 bases, with 8 bases lying between them. The CDR3, as DNA: TGTGCCATCAGTGTGGATACCAACACTGAAGCTTTCTTT. The encoded protein is CAISVDTNTEAFF.

The gene calls are TRBV25-1 and TRBJ2-3; D is ambiguous. The CDR3 runs to 15 residues. Germline CDR1 and CDR2: MGHDK and SYGVNS. Deletions cut 3 bases from V and 0 bases from J, with 10 bases between. The CDR3 nucleotides are TGTGCCAGCAGTGAGTCGGCTACTAGCACAGATACGCAGTATTTT. This translates into CASSESATSTDTQYF.

This clonotype was seen repeatedly, ten times or more. J is TRBJ2-5 and V is TRBV5-1; 8 bases align to TRBD2. The CDR3 length is 15 residues. Germline values: CDR1 SGHRS, CDR2 YFSETQ. Trimming took 8 bases from V and 5 from J; bases not matched to a gene: 14. DNA for the CDR3: TGCGCCAGTGGGGAGTACGGGAGGGCCTCGGAGACCCAGTACTTC. Protein: CASGEYGRASETQYF.

V gene TRBV27 combines with J gene TRBJ2-1; no clear D gene. Trimming took 5 bases from V and 2 from J, leaving 13 bases between them. Germline loops: CDR1 MNHEY, CDR2 SMNVEV (reference sequence). The CDR3 consists of 15 residues. CDR3 protein: CASSGLGGPYNEQFF. DNA for the CDR3: TGTGCCAGCAGTGGATTGGGTGGGCCCTACAATGAGCAGTTCTTC.

V gene TRBV11-3 combines with J gene TRBJ2-3, with a tentative D call TRBD2 (7 bases). With 4 bases removed from V and 2 bases from J, the gap between germline ends came to 19 bases. The CDR3 runs 17 residues. Germline V gene sequence: CDR1 SGHNT, CDR2 YENEEA. The CDR3 DNA reads as TGTGCCAGCAGCTCTGGGGGGGGCGCGGGACACACAGATACGCAGTATTTT. Encoded protein: CASSSGGGAGHTDTQYF.

This clonotype was detected many times. The rearrangement links TRBV27 to TRBJ2-1; TRBD2 agrees at 10 bases. CDR1 and CDR2 from the germline V gene are MNHEY and SMNVEV (reference sequence). Losses at the gene ends were 6 bases for V and 5 bases for J; bases not matched to a gene: 10. CDR3 length: 16 residues. CDR3 region: CASSPLGLAVNNEQFF. CDR3 coding DNA: TGTGCCAGCAGCCCTCTTGGACTAGCGGTAAACAATGAGCAGTTCTTC.

The gene calls are TRBV20-1 and TRBJ1-5; D is unclear. The V end was cut by 1 base, the J end by 4 bases, with 8 bases between. Per the germline V gene, CDR1 is DFQATT and CDR2 is SNEGSKA (reference sequence). The CDR3 consists of 13 residues. The CDR3 region is CSARVGTNQPQHF. CDR3 coding DNA: TGCAGTGCTAGAGTAGGCACGAATCAGCCCCAGCATTTT.

The chain has TRBV5-1 and TRBJ2-2; TRBD2 agrees at 11 bases. Trimming took 4 bases from V and 4 from J; bases not matched to a gene: 6. This CDR3 comprises 16 residues. CDR1 is SGHRS and CDR2 is YFSETQ in the germline V gene. CDR3 amino acids: CASSLSGRGGTGELFF. DNA of the CDR3: TGCGCCAGCAGCCTTAGCGGGAGGGGCGGCACCGGGGAGCTGTTTTTT.

This clonotype was seen ten or more times. V is TRBV20-1 and J is TRBJ2-1; TRBD1 is a possible D gene (5 bases). This CDR3 spans 16 amino acids. Germline CDR1 reads DFQATT; CDR2 reads SNEGSKA (reference sequence). The ends were cut back, 0 bases at V and 0 bases at J, with 12 bases in the middle. As DNA, the CDR3 is TGCAGTGCTAGAGATGACCAGGGCTTCTCCTACAATGAGCAGTTCTTC. This sequence encodes CSARDDQGFSYNEQFF.

This clonotype has a count of ten or more. CDR3 residues: CASSLVRTSGNEQFF. In DNA form, the CDR3 reads TGCGCCAGCAGCTTGGTTCGGACTAGCGGCAATGAGCAGTTCTTC. The V gene is TRBV5-1, the J gene TRBJ2-1; 10 nucleotides agree with TRBD2. The V and J ends lost 0 bases and 6 bases, in that order; junction bases with no gene match: 3. Germline loops: CDR1 SGHRS, CDR2 YFSETQ. This CDR3 contains 15 residues.

At least ten counts were recorded for this clonotype. The rearrangement uses TRBV6-6 and TRBJ2-5; 12 bases fit TRBD2. Germline CDR1 and CDR2: MNHNY and SVGAGI (reference sequence). Trimming at V came to 6 bases and at J to 4 bases, leaving 9 bases not matched to a gene. The CDR3 length is 16 residues. The CDR3 protein is CASRNTSGRSPETQYF. The CDR3 DNA is TGTGCCAGCAGGAATACTAGCGGGAGGTCGCCAGAGACCCAGTACTTC.